This TCR beta chain was sequenced for a study of shared clonotypes between healthy human individuals. The repertoire was sequenced with immunoSEQ multiplex PCR; TCRdb's copy has only in-frame clones and lacks some. The data hold 2 million to 2.5 million clones, with less than 95% observed a single time. CDR3 length: 15 residues. V shed 5 bases, J shed 9 bases, and the junction held 12 bases outside the gene matches. Per germline, CDR1 SEHNR and CDR2 FQNEAQ (reference sequence). Whole-study results and caveats: Sequencing depth was a factor that was expected to affect clonotype sharing among donors.

To note about this clone: The antigen is unknown.

The chain uses TRBV7-9 and TRBJ1-2; 10 nucleotides match TRBD1. The receptor comes from a man between 18 and 35 years old in good health. Some clones in this sample may be carry-over from other donors' samples. The specimen sequenced was naive CD4+ T cells from PBMCs. Subset described: CD45RA+ positively selected. The CDR3 region has the DNA TGTGCCAGCAGCCCCCGACAGGGGGCCGGAGCAAGCTACACCTTC. Translated: CASSPRQGAGASYTF.